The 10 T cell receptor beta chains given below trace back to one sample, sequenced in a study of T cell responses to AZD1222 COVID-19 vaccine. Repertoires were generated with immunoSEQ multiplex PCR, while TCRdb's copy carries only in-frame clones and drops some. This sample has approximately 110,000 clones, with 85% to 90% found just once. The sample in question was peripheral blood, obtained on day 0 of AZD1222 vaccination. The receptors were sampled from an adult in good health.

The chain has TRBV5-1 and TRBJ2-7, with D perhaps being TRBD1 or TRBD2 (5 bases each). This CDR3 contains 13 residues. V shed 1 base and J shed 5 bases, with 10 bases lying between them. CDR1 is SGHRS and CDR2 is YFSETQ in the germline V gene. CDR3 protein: CASSLMGEHEQYF. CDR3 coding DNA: TGCGCCAGCAGCTTGATGGGGGAACACGAGCAGTACTTC.

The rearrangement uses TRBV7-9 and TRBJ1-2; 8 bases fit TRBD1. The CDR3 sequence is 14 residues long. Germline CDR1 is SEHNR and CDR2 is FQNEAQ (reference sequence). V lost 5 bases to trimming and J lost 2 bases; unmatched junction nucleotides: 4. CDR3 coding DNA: TGTGCCAGCAGCACCCGACAGGGGAACTATGGCTACACCTTC. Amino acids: CASSTRQGNYGYTF.

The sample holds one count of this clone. CDR3 in DNA: TGTGCCAGCGGGCTTCCGAATCAGCCCCAGCATTTT. It translates to CASGLPNQPQHF. This chain joins TRBV12-3 or TRBV12-4 and TRBJ1-5, with no clear D. The germline V and J ends were trimmed by 8 bases and 4 bases, with 9 bases remaining between them. This CDR3 contains 12 residues.

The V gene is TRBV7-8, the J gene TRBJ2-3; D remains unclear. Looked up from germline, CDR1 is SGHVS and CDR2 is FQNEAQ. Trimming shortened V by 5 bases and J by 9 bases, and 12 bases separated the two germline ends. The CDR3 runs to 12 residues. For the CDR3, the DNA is TGTGCCAGCAGCCTGGCCTTGGTAACGCAGTATTTT. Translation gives CASSLALVTQYF.

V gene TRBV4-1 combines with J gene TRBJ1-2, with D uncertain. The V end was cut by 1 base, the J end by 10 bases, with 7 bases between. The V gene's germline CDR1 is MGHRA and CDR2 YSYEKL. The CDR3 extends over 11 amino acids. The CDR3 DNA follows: TGCGCCAGCAGCCAAGCTCGCACCTACACCTTC. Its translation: CASSQARTYTF.

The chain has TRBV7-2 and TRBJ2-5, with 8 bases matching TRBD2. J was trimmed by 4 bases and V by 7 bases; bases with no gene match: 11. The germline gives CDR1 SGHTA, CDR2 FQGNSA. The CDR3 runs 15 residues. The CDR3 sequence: CASTSHLAGAETQYF. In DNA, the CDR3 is TGTGCCAGCACCTCACACCTAGCGGGTGCAGAGACCCAGTACTTC.

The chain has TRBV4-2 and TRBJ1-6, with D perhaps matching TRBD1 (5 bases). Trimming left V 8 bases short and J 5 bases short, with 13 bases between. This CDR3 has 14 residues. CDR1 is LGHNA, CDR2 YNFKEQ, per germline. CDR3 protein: CASARDSNNSPLHF. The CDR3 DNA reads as TGTGCCAGCGCCAGGGATTCGAATAATTCACCCCTCCACTTT.

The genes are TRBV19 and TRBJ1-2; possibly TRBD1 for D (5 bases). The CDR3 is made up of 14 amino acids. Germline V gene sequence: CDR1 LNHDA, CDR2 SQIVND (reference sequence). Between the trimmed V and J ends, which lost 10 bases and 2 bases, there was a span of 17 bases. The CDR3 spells CATKGGGLNYGYTF. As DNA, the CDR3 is TGTGCCACTAAGGGTGGGGGACTCAACTATGGCTACACCTTC.

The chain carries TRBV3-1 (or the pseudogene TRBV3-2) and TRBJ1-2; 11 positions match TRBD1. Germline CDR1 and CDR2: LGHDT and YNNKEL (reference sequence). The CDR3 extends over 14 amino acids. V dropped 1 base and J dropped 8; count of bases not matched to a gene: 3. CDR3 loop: CASSQGTGGGGYTF. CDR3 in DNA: TGTGCCAGCAGCCAAGGGACAGGGGGCGGAGGCTACACCTTC.

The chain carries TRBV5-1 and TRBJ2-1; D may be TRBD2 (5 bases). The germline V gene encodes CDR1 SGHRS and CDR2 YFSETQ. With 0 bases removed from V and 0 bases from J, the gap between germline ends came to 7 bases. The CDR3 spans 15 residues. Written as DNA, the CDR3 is TGCGCCAGCAGCTTGGTTGGGAGCTCCTACAATGAGCAGTTCTTC. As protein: CASSLVGSSYNEQFF.